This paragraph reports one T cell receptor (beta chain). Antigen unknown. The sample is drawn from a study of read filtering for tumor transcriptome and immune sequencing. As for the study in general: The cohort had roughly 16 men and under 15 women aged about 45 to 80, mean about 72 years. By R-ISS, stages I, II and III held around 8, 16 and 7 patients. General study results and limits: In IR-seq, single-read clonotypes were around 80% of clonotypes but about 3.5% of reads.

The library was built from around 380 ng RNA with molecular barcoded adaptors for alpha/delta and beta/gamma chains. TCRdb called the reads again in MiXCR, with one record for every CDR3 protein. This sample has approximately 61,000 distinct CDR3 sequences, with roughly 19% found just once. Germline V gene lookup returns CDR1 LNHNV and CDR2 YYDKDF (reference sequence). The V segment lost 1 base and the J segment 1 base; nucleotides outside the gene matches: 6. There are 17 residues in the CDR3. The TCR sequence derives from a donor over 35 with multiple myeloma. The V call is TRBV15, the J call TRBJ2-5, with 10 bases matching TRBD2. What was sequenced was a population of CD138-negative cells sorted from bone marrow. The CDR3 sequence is CATSRGASGSSQETQYF. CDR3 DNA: TGTGCCACCAGCAGAGGAGCTAGCGGGAGTTCCCAAGAGACCCAGTACTTC. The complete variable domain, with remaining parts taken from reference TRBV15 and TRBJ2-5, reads DAMVIQNPRYQVTQFGKPVTLSCSQTLNHNVMYWYQQKSSQAPKLLFHYYDKDFNNEADTPDNFQSRRPNTSFCFLDIRSPGLGDTAMYLCATSRGASGSSQETQYFGPGTRLLVL.